These T cell receptor beta chains were read from a single sample in a study of T cell responses to AZD1222 COVID-19 vaccine. Data came from immunoSEQ multiplex PCR; TCRdb stores just in-frame clones and leaves some out. The table records some 170,000 clones, about 93% of them present only once. The sample consisted of peripheral blood, taken 28 days after the second dose of the MenACWY control vaccine. These receptor sequences come from an adult who received the MenACWY meningococcal vaccine as a control. CDR3s include the opening cysteine and the closing phenylalanine or tryptophan. Each record gives: CDR3 length, V gene, clone size, D gene, J gene, CDR3 protein, CDR3 DNA. A D gene is named only where the DNA matches it firmly. For some rows the clone size is stated as once, few or many, or as a class when expanded; others skip it.

cdr3_length: 14
v_call: TRBV6-5
clone_size: .
d_call: TRBD1
j_call: TRBJ1-5
cdr3_aa: CASSRDRVSQPQHF
cdr3_nt: TGTGCCAGCAGTCGGGACAGGGTCAGCCAGCCCCAGCATTTT

cdr3_length: 14
v_call: TRBV27
clone_size: .
d_call: TRBD1
j_call: TRBJ2-5
cdr3_aa: CASSRGTGQETQYF
cdr3_nt: TGTGCCAGCAGTCGTGGGACAGGCCAAGAGACCCAGTACTTC

cdr3_length: 12
v_call: TRBV7-9
clone_size: .
d_call: .
j_call: TRBJ2-2
cdr3_aa: CASRANTGELFF
cdr3_nt: TGTGCCAGCAGGGCGAACACCGGGGAGCTGTTTTTT

cdr3_length: 14
v_call: TRBV30
clone_size: .
d_call: .
j_call: TRBJ2-7
cdr3_aa: CAWSVPGQSYEQYF
cdr3_nt: TGTGCCTGGAGTGTACCCGGACAGTCCTACGAGCAGTACTTC

cdr3_length: 13
v_call: TRBV7-2
clone_size: .
d_call: .
j_call: TRBJ1-1
cdr3_aa: CASSSPGGTEAFF
cdr3_nt: TGTGCCAGCAGTTCCCCGGGAGGCACTGAAGCTTTCTTT

cdr3_length: 13
v_call: TRBV18
clone_size: .
d_call: .
j_call: TRBJ2-5
cdr3_aa: CASSLTFSETQYF
cdr3_nt: TGTGCCAGCTCACTAACCTTCTCGGAGACCCAGTACTTC

cdr3_length: 11
v_call: TRBV28
clone_size: once
d_call: .
j_call: TRBJ1-1
cdr3_aa: CASKANTEAFF
cdr3_nt: TGTGCCAGCAAAGCGAACACTGAAGCTTTCTTT

cdr3_length: 17
v_call: TRBV7-2
clone_size: .
d_call: TRBD1
j_call: TRBJ2-6
cdr3_aa: CASSLGQGAPGANVLTF
cdr3_nt: TGTGCCAGCAGCCTCGGACAGGGGGCGCCTGGGGCCAACGTCCTGACTTTC

cdr3_length: 15
v_call: TRBV10-1
clone_size: .
d_call: TRBD1
j_call: TRBJ1-5
cdr3_aa: CASKIPDRASQPQHF
cdr3_nt: TGCGCCAGCAAAATACCGGACAGGGCAAGTCAGCCCCAGCATTTT

cdr3_length: 11
v_call: TRBV20-1
clone_size: .
d_call: .
j_call: TRBJ1-1
cdr3_aa: CSASENTEAFF
cdr3_nt: TGCAGTGCAAGTGAGAACACTGAAGCTTTCTTT

cdr3_length: 13
v_call: TRBV12-3/TRBV12-4
clone_size: .
d_call: .
j_call: TRBJ1-4
cdr3_aa: CASRPGAGEKLFF
cdr3_nt: TGTGCCAGCAGGCCGGGGGCCGGTGAAAAACTGTTTTTT

cdr3_length: 14
v_call: TRBV12-5
clone_size: .
d_call: .
j_call: TRBJ1-2
cdr3_aa: CASGLVQPRTGYTF
cdr3_nt: TGTGCTAGTGGTTTGGTACAACCCCGCACTGGCTACACCTTC

cdr3_length: 14
v_call: TRBV6-1
clone_size: .
d_call: .
j_call: TRBJ2-3
cdr3_aa: CASSEGTSADTQYF
cdr3_nt: TGTGCCAGCAGTGAGGGAACTAGTGCAGATACGCAGTATTTT

cdr3_length: 14
v_call: TRBV25-1
clone_size: .
d_call: .
j_call: TRBJ1-6
cdr3_aa: CASSSPRYNSALHF
cdr3_nt: TGTGCCAGCAGTAGTCCACGCTATAATTCAGCCCTCCACTTT

cdr3_length: 12
v_call: TRBV24-1
clone_size: .
d_call: .
j_call: TRBJ1-2
cdr3_aa: CATSDWAAGYTF
cdr3_nt: TGTGCCACCAGCGACTGGGCGGCGGGCTACACCTTC

cdr3_length: 17
v_call: TRBV19
clone_size: once
d_call: TRBD1
j_call: TRBJ1-4
cdr3_aa: CASRLPGGAVGLEKLFF
cdr3_nt: TGTGCCAGTAGGCTGCCAGGGGGCGCGGTGGGACTCGAAAAACTGTTTTTT

cdr3_length: 14
v_call: TRBV15
clone_size: .
d_call: .
j_call: TRBJ2-7
cdr3_aa: CATSTRDGTYEQYF
cdr3_nt: TGTGCCACCAGCACTCGGGACGGGACCTACGAGCAGTACTTC

cdr3_length: 16
v_call: TRBV19
clone_size: .
d_call: .
j_call: TRBJ1-1
cdr3_aa: CASSIDTGHMNTEAFF
cdr3_nt: TGTGCCAGTAGTATAGATACAGGCCACATGAACACTGAAGCTTTCTTT

cdr3_length: 13
v_call: TRBV9
clone_size: .
d_call: .
j_call: TRBJ1-2
cdr3_aa: CASSVGGADGYTF
cdr3_nt: TGTGCCAGCAGCGTCGGAGGGGCCGACGGCTACACCTTC

cdr3_length: 10
v_call: TRBV6-5
clone_size: .
d_call: .
j_call: TRBJ2-5
cdr3_aa: CASSNRAQYF
cdr3_nt: TGTGCCAGCAGTAATAGGGCACAGTACTTC

cdr3_length: 15
v_call: TRBV5-1
clone_size: once
d_call: .
j_call: TRBJ2-5
cdr3_aa: CASSSGGSYQETQYF
cdr3_nt: TGCGCCAGCAGCTCCGGCGGCAGCTACCAAGAGACCCAGTACTTC

cdr3_length: 14
v_call: TRBV28
clone_size: .
d_call: .
j_call: TRBJ1-5
cdr3_aa: CASKLADSNQPQHF
cdr3_nt: TGTGCCAGCAAATTGGCAGATAGCAATCAGCCCCAGCATTTT

cdr3_length: 13
v_call: TRBV27
clone_size: once
d_call: .
j_call: TRBJ2-1
cdr3_aa: CASSLSTGNEQFF
cdr3_nt: TGTGCCAGCAGTTTATCGACCGGAAATGAGCAGTTCTTC

cdr3_length: 14
v_call: TRBV6-5
clone_size: .
d_call: .
j_call: TRBJ2-3
cdr3_aa: CASSYSQSTDTQYF
cdr3_nt: TGTGCCAGCAGTTACTCACAAAGCACAGATACGCAGTATTTT

cdr3_length: 13
v_call: TRBV5-1
clone_size: once
d_call: .
j_call: TRBJ1-5
cdr3_aa: CASSLGSGQPQHF
cdr3_nt: TGCGCCAGCAGCTTGGGGAGTGGGCAGCCCCAGCATTTT

cdr3_length: 16
v_call: TRBV4-2
clone_size: .
d_call: .
j_call: TRBJ2-1
cdr3_aa: CASSQDSRTSSGEQFF
cdr3_nt: TGTGCCAGCAGCCAAGATAGTAGAACGTCGAGCGGTGAGCAGTTCTTC

cdr3_length: 15
v_call: TRBV28
clone_size: .
d_call: .
j_call: TRBJ1-1
cdr3_aa: CASIPREKLLKGAFF
cdr3_nt: TGTGCCAGCATTCCCCGGGAGAAACTCCTAAAGGGGGCTTTCTTT

cdr3_length: 13
v_call: TRBV7-3
clone_size: once
d_call: .
j_call: TRBJ2-5
cdr3_aa: CASSPRPKETQYF
cdr3_nt: TGTGCCAGCAGCCCCCGGCCCAAAGAGACCCAGTACTTC

cdr3_length: 13
v_call: TRBV9
clone_size: .
d_call: .
j_call: TRBJ1-2
cdr3_aa: CASSPSGNYGYTF
cdr3_nt: TGTGCCAGCAGCCCAAGCGGGAATTATGGCTACACCTTC

cdr3_length: 14
v_call: TRBV18
clone_size: .
d_call: .
j_call: TRBJ1-4
cdr3_aa: CASSPGGVREKLFF
cdr3_nt: TGTGCCAGCTCACCGGGGGGCGTCCGGGAAAAACTGTTTTTT

cdr3_length: 14
v_call: TRBV29-1
clone_size: .
d_call: .
j_call: TRBJ1-3
cdr3_aa: CSVEDLPSGNTIYF
cdr3_nt: TGCAGCGTTGAAGATCTTCCTTCTGGAAACACCATATATTTT

cdr3_length: 12
v_call: TRBV6-5
clone_size: .
d_call: .
j_call: TRBJ1-5
cdr3_aa: CASCTVNQPQHF
cdr3_nt: TGTGCCAGCTGTACCGTCAATCAGCCCCAGCATTTT

cdr3_length: 15
v_call: TRBV4-1
clone_size: .
d_call: .
j_call: TRBJ1-5
cdr3_aa: CASSQGGLSNQPQHF
cdr3_nt: TGCGCCAGCAGCCAAGGAGGACTTAGCAATCAGCCCCAGCATTTT

cdr3_length: 13
v_call: TRBV30
clone_size: few
d_call: TRBD1
j_call: TRBJ1-6
cdr3_aa: CAWSGQGNSPLHF
cdr3_nt: TGTGCCTGGAGTGGACAGGGGAATTCACCCCTCCACTTT

cdr3_length: 11
v_call: TRBV20-1
clone_size: .
d_call: .
j_call: TRBJ1-5
cdr3_aa: CSAKLGQPQHF
cdr3_nt: TGCAGTGCCAAGTTGGGGCAGCCCCAGCATTTT

cdr3_length: 13
v_call: TRBV6-5
clone_size: .
d_call: .
j_call: TRBJ2-3
cdr3_aa: CASSGLPTDTQYF
cdr3_nt: TGTGCCAGCAGCGGACTTCCCACAGATACGCAGTATTTT

cdr3_length: 15
v_call: TRBV27
clone_size: .
d_call: .
j_call: TRBJ1-1
cdr3_aa: CASSVLAGLNTEAFF
cdr3_nt: TGTGCCAGCAGTGTACTCGCGGGTTTGAACACTGAAGCTTTCTTT

cdr3_length: 14
v_call: TRBV5-4
clone_size: .
d_call: TRBD1
j_call: TRBJ2-1
cdr3_aa: CAARRDRSPHEQFF
cdr3_nt: TGTGCCGCGAGAAGGGACAGGTCCCCCCATGAGCAGTTCTTC

cdr3_length: 14
v_call: TRBV6-1
clone_size: .
d_call: .
j_call: TRBJ1-2
cdr3_aa: CASSERGESYGYTF
cdr3_nt: TGTGCCAGCAGTGAGCGAGGGGAGAGCTATGGCTACACCTTC

cdr3_length: 16
v_call: TRBV5-6
clone_size: .
d_call: TRBD1
j_call: TRBJ1-6
cdr3_aa: CASSLAGTAHNSPLHF
cdr3_nt: TGTGCCAGCAGCTTGGCCGGGACAGCTCATAATTCACCCCTCCACTTT

cdr3_length: 14
v_call: TRBV5-6
clone_size: .
d_call: .
j_call: TRBJ1-1
cdr3_aa: CASSLGQINTEAFF
cdr3_nt: TGTGCCAGCAGCTTGGGGCAGATAAACACTGAAGCTTTCTTT

cdr3_length: 14
v_call: TRBV19
clone_size: .
d_call: TRBD1
j_call: TRBJ2-7
cdr3_aa: CASSIQGAPGEQYF
cdr3_nt: TGTGCCAGTAGTATTCAGGGGGCGCCGGGCGAGCAGTACTTC

cdr3_length: 13
v_call: TRBV10-3
clone_size: .
d_call: .
j_call: TRBJ1-4
cdr3_aa: CASGGGASEKLFF
cdr3_nt: TGTGCCTCCGGGGGAGGGGCTAGTGAAAAACTGTTTTTT

cdr3_length: 14
v_call: TRBV5-1
clone_size: .
d_call: .
j_call: TRBJ2-5
cdr3_aa: CASSAGRLPETQYF
cdr3_nt: TGCGCCAGCAGCGCGGGACGGCTCCCAGAGACCCAGTACTTC

cdr3_length: 14
v_call: TRBV10-2
clone_size: .
d_call: .
j_call: TRBJ1-1
cdr3_aa: CASSLTGMNTEAFF
cdr3_nt: TGCGCCAGCAGCTTAACAGGGATGAACACTGAAGCTTTCTTT

cdr3_length: 13
v_call: TRBV30
clone_size: .
d_call: .
j_call: TRBJ1-5
cdr3_aa: CAWSARVRQPQHF
cdr3_nt: TGTGCCTGGAGTGCTAGGGTTCGGCAGCCCCAGCATTTT

cdr3_length: 18
v_call: TRBV15
clone_size: .
d_call: .
j_call: TRBJ1-4
cdr3_aa: CATSRDVTRRATNEKLFF
cdr3_nt: TGTGCCACCAGCAGAGATGTAACGCGGCGAGCAACTAATGAAAAACTGTTTTTT

cdr3_length: 14
v_call: TRBV28
clone_size: .
d_call: .
j_call: TRBJ2-7
cdr3_aa: CASSSTGKTYEQYF
cdr3_nt: TGTGCCAGCAGTTCCACAGGGAAAACCTACGAGCAGTACTTC

cdr3_length: 13
v_call: TRBV12-3/TRBV12-4
clone_size: .
d_call: .
j_call: TRBJ1-2
cdr3_aa: CASSWGGLYGYTF
cdr3_nt: TGTGCCAGCAGTTGGGGAGGATTATATGGCTACACCTTC

cdr3_length: 15
v_call: TRBV5-1
clone_size: .
d_call: TRBD1
j_call: TRBJ1-6
cdr3_aa: CASRAGQGAYSPLHF
cdr3_nt: TGCGCCAGCAGGGCGGGCCAGGGGGCATATTCACCCCTCCACTTT

cdr3_length: 13
v_call: TRBV19
clone_size: .
d_call: .
j_call: TRBJ1-1
cdr3_aa: CASSHRLNTEAFF
cdr3_nt: TGTGCCAGTAGTCACAGGCTGAACACTGAAGCTTTCTTT

cdr3_length: 13
v_call: TRBV6-5
clone_size: .
d_call: .
j_call: TRBJ1-2
cdr3_aa: CASRARGGYGYTF
cdr3_nt: TGTGCCAGCAGGGCCCGGGGGGGCTATGGCTACACCTTC

cdr3_length: 18
v_call: TRBV4-1
clone_size: once
d_call: .
j_call: TRBJ1-4
cdr3_aa: CASSRPGGRLFTNEKLFF
cdr3_nt: TGCGCCAGCAGCCGCCCAGGAGGCAGGTTGTTTACTAATGAAAAACTGTTTTTT

cdr3_length: 15
v_call: TRBV6-5
clone_size: .
d_call: .
j_call: TRBJ1-6
cdr3_aa: CASNRARREDSPLHF
cdr3_nt: TGTGCCAGCAACAGGGCCCGGCGCGAGGATTCACCCCTCCACTTT